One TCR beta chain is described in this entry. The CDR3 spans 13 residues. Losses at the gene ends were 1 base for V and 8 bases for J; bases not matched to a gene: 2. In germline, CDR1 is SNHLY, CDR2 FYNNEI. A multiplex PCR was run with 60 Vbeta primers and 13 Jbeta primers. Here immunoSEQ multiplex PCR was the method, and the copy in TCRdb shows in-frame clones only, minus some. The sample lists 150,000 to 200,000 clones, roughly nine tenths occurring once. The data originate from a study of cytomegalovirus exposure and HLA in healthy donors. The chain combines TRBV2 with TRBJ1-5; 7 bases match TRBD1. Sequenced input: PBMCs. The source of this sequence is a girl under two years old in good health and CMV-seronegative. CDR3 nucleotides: TGTGCCAGCAGTGAAGAGACAGGGAAGCCCCAGCATTTT. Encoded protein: CASSEETGKPQHF.